This T cell receptor (delta chain) comes out of a study of gamma-delta chains in newborns, infants, children. This clone was counted only a few times. The CDR3 has 15 residues. Trimming removed 1 base from V and 7 bases from J; junction bases left unmatched: 4. From germline, CDR1 is TSWWSYY and CDR2 QGS. TCRdb made new clone calls on the reads using CATT. The sample contains around 3,900 delta-chain clones, 6.2% of which appear only once. The rearrangement links TRDV1 to TRDJ1; 12 nucleotides match TRDD3. The sequencing input was blood. This TCR was sampled from a child who was a newborn, infant or young child, either healthy, febrile or measles-vaccinated (not recorded which). CDR3 bases: TGTGCTCTTGGGGAACGGCTGGGGGATACGGGTAAACTCATCTTT. Protein product: CALGERLGDTGKLIF.